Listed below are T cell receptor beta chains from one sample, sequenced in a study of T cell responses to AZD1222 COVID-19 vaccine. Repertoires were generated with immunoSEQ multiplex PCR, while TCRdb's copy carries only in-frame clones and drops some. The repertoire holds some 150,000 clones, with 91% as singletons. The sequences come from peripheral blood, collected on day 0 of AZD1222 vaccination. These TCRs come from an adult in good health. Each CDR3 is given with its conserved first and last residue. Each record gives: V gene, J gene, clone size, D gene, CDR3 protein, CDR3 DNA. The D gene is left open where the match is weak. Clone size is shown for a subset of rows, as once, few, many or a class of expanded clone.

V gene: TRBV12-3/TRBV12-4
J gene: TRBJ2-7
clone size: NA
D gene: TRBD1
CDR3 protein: CASRLQGAYEQYF
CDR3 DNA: TGTGCCAGCAGGCTACAGGGGGCCTACGAGCAGTACTTC

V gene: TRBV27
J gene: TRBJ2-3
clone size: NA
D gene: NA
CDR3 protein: CASSLRPNTDTQYF
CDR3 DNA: TGTGCCAGCAGTTTACGACCTAACACAGATACGCAGTATTTT

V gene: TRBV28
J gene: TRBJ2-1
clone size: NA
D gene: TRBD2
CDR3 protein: CASSLSSGGRNEQFF
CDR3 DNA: TGTGCCAGCAGTTTATCCTCCGGGGGGAGAAATGAGCAGTTCTTC

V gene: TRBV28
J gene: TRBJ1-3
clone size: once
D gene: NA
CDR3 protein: CASSTLWQGNTIYF
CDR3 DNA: TGTGCCAGCAGCACGCTTTGGCAGGGAAACACCATATATTTT

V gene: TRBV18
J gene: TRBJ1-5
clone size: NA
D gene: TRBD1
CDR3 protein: CASSPQGTGTNGQPQHF
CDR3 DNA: TGTGCCAGCTCACCACAGGGGACAGGTACTAACGGTCAGCCCCAGCATTTT

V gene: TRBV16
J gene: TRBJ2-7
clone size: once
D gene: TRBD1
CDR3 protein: CASSPLSTQGANSYEQYF
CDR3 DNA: TGTGCCAGCAGCCCCTTAAGCACACAGGGGGCAAACTCCTACGAGCAGTACTTC

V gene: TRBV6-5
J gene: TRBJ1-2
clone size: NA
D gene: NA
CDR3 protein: CASSTGSGARGYTF
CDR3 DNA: TGTGCCAGCAGTACCGGAAGCGGGGCGCGGGGCTACACCTTC

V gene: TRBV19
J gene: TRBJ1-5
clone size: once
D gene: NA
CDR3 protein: CASSRGSNQPQHF
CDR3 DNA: TGTGCCAGTTCCCGGGGTAGCAATCAGCCCCAGCATTTT

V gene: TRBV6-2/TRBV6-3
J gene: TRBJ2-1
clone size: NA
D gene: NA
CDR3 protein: CASSWGLLANEQFF
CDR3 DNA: TGTGCCAGCAGTTGGGGGCTACTAGCCAATGAGCAGTTCTTC

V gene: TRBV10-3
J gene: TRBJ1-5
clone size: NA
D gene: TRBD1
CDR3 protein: CAISESTGGNNQPQHF
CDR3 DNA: TGTGCCATCAGTGAGTCGACAGGGGGCAATAATCAGCCCCAGCATTTT

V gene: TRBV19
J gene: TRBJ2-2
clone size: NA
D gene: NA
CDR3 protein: CASSILGTNTGELFF
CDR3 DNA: TGTGCCAGTAGTATATTGGGGACAAACACCGGGGAGCTGTTTTTT

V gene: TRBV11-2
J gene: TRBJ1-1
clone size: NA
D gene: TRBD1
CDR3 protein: CASSPRTGWNTEAFF
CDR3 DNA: TGTGCCAGCAGCCCAAGGACAGGGTGGAACACTGAAGCTTTCTTT

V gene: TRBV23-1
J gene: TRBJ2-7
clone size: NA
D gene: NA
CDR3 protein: CASSQSDGYEQYF
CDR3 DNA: TGCGCCAGCAGTCAGTCCGACGGGTACGAGCAGTACTTC